The entry below describes one TCR beta chain. These data come from a study of blood T cells in healthy people across ages. PCR was performed a second time for about 7 to 12 cycles using a sample-barcoded 5' primer and a J-beta primer mix. TCRdb ran MiXCR on the 5' RACE reads and lists one entry per CDR3 protein. This sample has about 720,000 distinct CDR3 sequences, with 20% to 30% found just once. Germline V gene sequence: CDR1 SEHNR, CDR2 FQNEAQ (reference sequence). Trimming cost V 4 bases and J 3 bases; bases outside gene matches: 4. This CDR3 has 17 residues. These data are also associated with another study on T cells of mothers and their children.

Sequences were obtained from blood. The receptor comes from a boy aged 10-17 years in good health. V and J are TRBV7-9 and TRBJ2-6; 12 positions match TRBD1. The CDR3 region has the DNA TGTGCCAGCAGCTCGGGACAGGGGGCGCTTGGGGCCAACGTCCTGACTTTC. Its translation is CASSSGQGALGANVLTF.